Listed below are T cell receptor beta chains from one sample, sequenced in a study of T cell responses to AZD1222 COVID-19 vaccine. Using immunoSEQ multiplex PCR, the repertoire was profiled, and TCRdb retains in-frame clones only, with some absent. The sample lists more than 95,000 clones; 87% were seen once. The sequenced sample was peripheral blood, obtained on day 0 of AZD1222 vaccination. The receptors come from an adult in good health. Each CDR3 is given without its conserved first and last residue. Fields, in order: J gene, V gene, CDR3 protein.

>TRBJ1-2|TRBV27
ASSVNAGESGYT
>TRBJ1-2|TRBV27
ASSLGTGSIDGYT
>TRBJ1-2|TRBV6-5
ASARGHNYGYT
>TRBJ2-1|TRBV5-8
ASSGNLAGGGNEQF
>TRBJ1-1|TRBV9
ASSPVRNTEAF
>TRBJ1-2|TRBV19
ASRETGITNYGYT
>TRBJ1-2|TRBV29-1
SVEGQGSWYGYT
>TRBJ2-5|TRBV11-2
ASSLAPLDETQY
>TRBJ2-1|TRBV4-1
ASSQVPGLAGISYNEQF
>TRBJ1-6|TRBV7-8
ASSLGGGAGGDSPLH
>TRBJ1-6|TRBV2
ASMRTGSSYNSPLH
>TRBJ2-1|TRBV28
ASSLSGQGIWKF
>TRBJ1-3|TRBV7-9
ASRPRADTIY
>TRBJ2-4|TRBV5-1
ASSTTGSDKNIQY
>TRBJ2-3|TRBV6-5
ASSYARGTGTDTQY
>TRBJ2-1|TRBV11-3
ASSLGSASGRENEQF
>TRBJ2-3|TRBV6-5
ASLNRGLGKDTQY
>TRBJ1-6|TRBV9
ASSGTDFNYNSPLH
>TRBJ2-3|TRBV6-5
ASVFSTDTQY
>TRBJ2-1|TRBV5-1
ASSLAASGSYNEQF
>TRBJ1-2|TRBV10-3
AISEGTGKIYGYT
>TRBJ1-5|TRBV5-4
ASSLGLGGNQPQH
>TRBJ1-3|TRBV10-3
AISPDSFVSGNTIY
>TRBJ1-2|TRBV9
ASSVGRDEDGYT
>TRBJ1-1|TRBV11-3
ASSSTAIPNTEAF
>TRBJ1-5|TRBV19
ASSRRQGRGNQPQH
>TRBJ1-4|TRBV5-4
ASSFRGNEKLF
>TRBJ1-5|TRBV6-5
ATFTGQEDQPQH